A selection of T cell receptor beta chains follows, all from one sample in a study of blood T cell repertoires in COVID-19. The protocol was immunoSEQ multiplex PCR, while the TCRdb copy is restricted to in-frame clones and leaves out a portion. The repertoire includes roughly 150,000 clones, more than 80% of them detected once, and about a tenth sits in the top ten. Sequenced sample: peripheral blood. All receptors derive from a human donor in a cohort sampled during active COVID-19. The CDR3 runs from the conserved cysteine through the conserved F or W. Each record gives: V gene, J gene, D gene, clone size, CDR3 DNA, CDR3 protein. A D gene is named only where the DNA matches it firmly. The size field is filled for only some rows; it gives once, few, many or a size class.

V: TRBV6-5
J: TRBJ1-1
D: .
size: .
DNA: TGTGCCAGCAGACGACCGGATCAAGCGAGAGCTTTCTTT
CDR3: CASRRPDQARAFF

V: TRBV19
J: TRBJ1-6
D: .
size: .
DNA: TGTGCCAGTAGGATTCAGGGAAATTCCTATAATTCACCCCTCCACTTT
CDR3: CASRIQGNSYNSPLHF

V: TRBV23-1
J: TRBJ1-5
D: TRBD1
size: .
DNA: TGCGCCCGGGGACAGATTAATCAGCCCCAGCATTTT
CDR3: CARGQINQPQHF

V: TRBV14
J: TRBJ1-1
D: .
size: .
DNA: TGTGCCAGCAGCCACATTGGGCAGGGGAACACTGAAGCTTTCTTT
CDR3: CASSHIGQGNTEAFF

V: TRBV25-1
J: TRBJ2-2
D: TRBD2
size: .
DNA: TGTGCCAGCAGCCCGCGGGAGACCGGGGAGCTGTTTTTT
CDR3: CASSPRETGELFF

V: TRBV9
J: TRBJ2-2
D: TRBD2
size: .
DNA: TGTGCCAGCAGCGTAGGTTTCAGCGGGAGCACCGGGGAGCTGTTTTTT
CDR3: CASSVGFSGSTGELFF

V: TRBV19
J: TRBJ2-2
D: .
size: .
DNA: TGTGCCAGTACAGGGGCGAACACCGGGGAGCTGTTTTTT
CDR3: CASTGANTGELFF

V: TRBV30
J: TRBJ1-1
D: .
size: once
DNA: TGTGCCTGGAGTAAGGGGACTGAAGCTTTCTTT
CDR3: CAWSKGTEAFF

V: TRBV18
J: TRBJ2-2
D: TRBD2
size: few
DNA: TGTGCCAGCTCACCACCTGTAGCGGGAGCAGACACCGGGGAGCTGTTTTTT
CDR3: CASSPPVAGADTGELFF

V: TRBV5-6
J: TRBJ2-7
D: TRBD1
size: .
DNA: TGTGCCAGCAGCCTCCGAGACAGGGGCGAGCAGTACTTC
CDR3: CASSLRDRGEQYF

V: TRBV30
J: TRBJ1-1
D: .
size: .
DNA: TGTGCCAGACTAGGACCGAACACTGAAGCTTTCTTT
CDR3: CARLGPNTEAFF

V: TRBV5-1
J: TRBJ2-5
D: TRBD1
size: .
DNA: TGCGCCAGCACGGGACAGGAAGAGACCCAGTACTTC
CDR3: CASTGQEETQYF

V: TRBV19
J: TRBJ2-7
D: .
size: .
DNA: TGTGCCAGTAGTATAGGGTCCGGGAGAGCGTACGAGCAGTACTTC
CDR3: CASSIGSGRAYEQYF

V: TRBV30
J: TRBJ2-3
D: .
size: once
DNA: TGTGCCTGGAGCGACACAGTTCATACGCAGTATTTT
CDR3: CAWSDTVHTQYF

V: TRBV10-3
J: TRBJ1-1
D: TRBD1
size: once
DNA: TGTGCCATCAGCCCGGGACAGGGACCTGAAGCTTTCTTT
CDR3: CAISPGQGPEAFF

V: TRBV19
J: TRBJ1-5
D: .
size: .
DNA: TGTGCCAGTAGTATTCGGGGGGCTAGACAGCCCCAGCATTTT
CDR3: CASSIRGARQPQHF

V: TRBV7-2
J: TRBJ2-7
D: .
size: few
DNA: TGTGCCAGCAACCCCGACAGGCGGCCCGGCGAGCAGTACTTC
CDR3: CASNPDRRPGEQYF

V: TRBV27
J: TRBJ1-2
D: .
size: .
DNA: TGTGCCAGCAGTTTAAGGGGGTCAGGCGGCTACACCTTC
CDR3: CASSLRGSGGYTF

V: TRBV4-1
J: TRBJ2-2
D: TRBD2
size: few
DNA: TGCGCCAGCAGTAGCGGGTCTTACACCGGGGAGCTGTTTTTT
CDR3: CASSSGSYTGELFF

V: TRBV6-2/TRBV6-3
J: TRBJ1-4
D: .
size: once
DNA: TGTGCCAGCAGTTATATCGGGGCAGCGGGAGAAAAACTGTTTTTT
CDR3: CASSYIGAAGEKLFF

V: TRBV6-5
J: TRBJ1-2
D: TRBD1
size: few
DNA: TGTGCCAGCAGTTATGGGGACAGGATGATCTTC
CDR3: CASSYGDRMIF

V: TRBV28
J: TRBJ1-4
D: .
size: .
DNA: TGTGCCAGCAGGGGGGGTCGTCAGCCAAATGAAAAACTGTTTTTT
CDR3: CASRGGRQPNEKLFF

V: TRBV6-5
J: TRBJ2-2
D: .
size: .
DNA: TGTGCCAGCAGTTACTACGGGGTTAACACCGGGGAGCTGTTTTTT
CDR3: CASSYYGVNTGELFF

V: TRBV5-1
J: TRBJ2-2
D: TRBD2
size: .
DNA: TGCGCCAGCAGCTCTGGCACCCCTAGCGGGGAGTTAATTAAAAACACCGGGGAGCTGTTTTTT
CDR3: CASSSGTPSGELIKNTGELFF

V: TRBV30
J: TRBJ1-1
D: .
size: .
DNA: TGTGCCTGGAGTCGGGTCCCCCGAGAAGCTTTCTTT
CDR3: CAWSRVPREAFF

V: TRBV6-5
J: TRBJ1-2
D: .
size: .
DNA: TGTGCCAGCACCAACGCGGGCCGAAACTATGGCTACACCTTC
CDR3: CASTNAGRNYGYTF

V: TRBV6-1
J: TRBJ2-1
D: .
size: once
DNA: TGTGCCAGCAGTGCCACCCGGGGGACCGAGGGTGGATCCTACAATGAGCAGTTCTTC
CDR3: CASSATRGTEGGSYNEQFF

V: TRBV28
J: TRBJ2-2
D: TRBD1
size: .
DNA: TGTGCCAGCAGTTCCACCGGGACAGGGATATCGAGTACCGGGGAGCTGTTTTTT
CDR3: CASSSTGTGISSTGELFF

V: TRBV11-2
J: TRBJ1-2
D: .
size: few
DNA: TGTGCCAGCAGCCCAGGGCTCAACTATGGCTACACCTTC
CDR3: CASSPGLNYGYTF

V: TRBV6-6
J: TRBJ2-7
D: .
size: .
DNA: TGTGCCAGCTATGCTGTCTCGGGGAGTCAGTCCTACGAGCAGTACTTC
CDR3: CASYAVSGSQSYEQYF

V: TRBV6-5
J: TRBJ2-5
D: TRBD2
size: .
DNA: TGTGCCAGCAGTTACGAGCCTAGCGGGAGGCAAGAGACCCAGTACTTC
CDR3: CASSYEPSGRQETQYF

V: TRBV7-3
J: TRBJ2-3
D: .
size: .
DNA: TGTGCCAGCAGCCTCGCCCCAGGCTCGACAGATACGCAGTATTTT
CDR3: CASSLAPGSTDTQYF

V: TRBV30
J: TRBJ1-1
D: .
size: .
DNA: TGTGCCTGGAGTGTAGGGGTGAAGGCTGAAGCTTTCTTT
CDR3: CAWSVGVKAEAFF